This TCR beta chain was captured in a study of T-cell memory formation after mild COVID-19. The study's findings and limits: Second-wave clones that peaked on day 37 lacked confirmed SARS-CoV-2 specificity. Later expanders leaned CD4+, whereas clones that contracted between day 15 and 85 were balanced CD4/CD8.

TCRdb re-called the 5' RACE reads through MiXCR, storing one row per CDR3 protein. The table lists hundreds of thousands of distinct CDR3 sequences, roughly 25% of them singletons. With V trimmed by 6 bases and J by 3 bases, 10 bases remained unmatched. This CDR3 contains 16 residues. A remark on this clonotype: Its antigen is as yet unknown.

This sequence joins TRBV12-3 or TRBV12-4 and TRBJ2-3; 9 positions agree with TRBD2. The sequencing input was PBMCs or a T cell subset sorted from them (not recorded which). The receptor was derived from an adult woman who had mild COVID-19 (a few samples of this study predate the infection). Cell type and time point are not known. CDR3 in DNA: TGTGCCAGCAGGCCGTTATTGCGGGAGGGTACAGATACGCAGTATTTT. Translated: CASRPLLREGTDTQYF.